This T cell receptor (beta chain) is from a study of cytotoxic CD8 clonotypes in ibrutinib-treated CLL. Findings and caveats of the study: Clonality climbed at ibrutinib response, then dropped toward baseline at progression.

Investigators sought sequencing depths of between 1 in 200,000 and 1 in 1 million T cells. Measured with immunoSEQ multiplex PCR; TCRdb has only the in-frame clones, and not every one. This table holds about 150,000 clones, about 80% found once. The V segment lost 5 bases and the J segment 4 bases; nucleotides outside the gene matches: 11. Germline V gene sequence: CDR1 LNHDA, CDR2 SQIVND (reference sequence). The CDR3 is 16 amino acids. As for this clone: Its antigen remains unknown.

The chain uses TRBV19 and TRBJ2-1; TRBD2 agrees at 7 bases. Source: PBMCs, taken after 24 months of ibrutinib treatment. The TCR originated in a human donor with chronic lymphocytic leukemia. The CDR3 spells CASSAPLADKYNEQFF. The CDR3 DNA follows: TGTGCCAGTAGTGCCCCGCTAGCGGACAAATACAATGAGCAGTTCTTC.